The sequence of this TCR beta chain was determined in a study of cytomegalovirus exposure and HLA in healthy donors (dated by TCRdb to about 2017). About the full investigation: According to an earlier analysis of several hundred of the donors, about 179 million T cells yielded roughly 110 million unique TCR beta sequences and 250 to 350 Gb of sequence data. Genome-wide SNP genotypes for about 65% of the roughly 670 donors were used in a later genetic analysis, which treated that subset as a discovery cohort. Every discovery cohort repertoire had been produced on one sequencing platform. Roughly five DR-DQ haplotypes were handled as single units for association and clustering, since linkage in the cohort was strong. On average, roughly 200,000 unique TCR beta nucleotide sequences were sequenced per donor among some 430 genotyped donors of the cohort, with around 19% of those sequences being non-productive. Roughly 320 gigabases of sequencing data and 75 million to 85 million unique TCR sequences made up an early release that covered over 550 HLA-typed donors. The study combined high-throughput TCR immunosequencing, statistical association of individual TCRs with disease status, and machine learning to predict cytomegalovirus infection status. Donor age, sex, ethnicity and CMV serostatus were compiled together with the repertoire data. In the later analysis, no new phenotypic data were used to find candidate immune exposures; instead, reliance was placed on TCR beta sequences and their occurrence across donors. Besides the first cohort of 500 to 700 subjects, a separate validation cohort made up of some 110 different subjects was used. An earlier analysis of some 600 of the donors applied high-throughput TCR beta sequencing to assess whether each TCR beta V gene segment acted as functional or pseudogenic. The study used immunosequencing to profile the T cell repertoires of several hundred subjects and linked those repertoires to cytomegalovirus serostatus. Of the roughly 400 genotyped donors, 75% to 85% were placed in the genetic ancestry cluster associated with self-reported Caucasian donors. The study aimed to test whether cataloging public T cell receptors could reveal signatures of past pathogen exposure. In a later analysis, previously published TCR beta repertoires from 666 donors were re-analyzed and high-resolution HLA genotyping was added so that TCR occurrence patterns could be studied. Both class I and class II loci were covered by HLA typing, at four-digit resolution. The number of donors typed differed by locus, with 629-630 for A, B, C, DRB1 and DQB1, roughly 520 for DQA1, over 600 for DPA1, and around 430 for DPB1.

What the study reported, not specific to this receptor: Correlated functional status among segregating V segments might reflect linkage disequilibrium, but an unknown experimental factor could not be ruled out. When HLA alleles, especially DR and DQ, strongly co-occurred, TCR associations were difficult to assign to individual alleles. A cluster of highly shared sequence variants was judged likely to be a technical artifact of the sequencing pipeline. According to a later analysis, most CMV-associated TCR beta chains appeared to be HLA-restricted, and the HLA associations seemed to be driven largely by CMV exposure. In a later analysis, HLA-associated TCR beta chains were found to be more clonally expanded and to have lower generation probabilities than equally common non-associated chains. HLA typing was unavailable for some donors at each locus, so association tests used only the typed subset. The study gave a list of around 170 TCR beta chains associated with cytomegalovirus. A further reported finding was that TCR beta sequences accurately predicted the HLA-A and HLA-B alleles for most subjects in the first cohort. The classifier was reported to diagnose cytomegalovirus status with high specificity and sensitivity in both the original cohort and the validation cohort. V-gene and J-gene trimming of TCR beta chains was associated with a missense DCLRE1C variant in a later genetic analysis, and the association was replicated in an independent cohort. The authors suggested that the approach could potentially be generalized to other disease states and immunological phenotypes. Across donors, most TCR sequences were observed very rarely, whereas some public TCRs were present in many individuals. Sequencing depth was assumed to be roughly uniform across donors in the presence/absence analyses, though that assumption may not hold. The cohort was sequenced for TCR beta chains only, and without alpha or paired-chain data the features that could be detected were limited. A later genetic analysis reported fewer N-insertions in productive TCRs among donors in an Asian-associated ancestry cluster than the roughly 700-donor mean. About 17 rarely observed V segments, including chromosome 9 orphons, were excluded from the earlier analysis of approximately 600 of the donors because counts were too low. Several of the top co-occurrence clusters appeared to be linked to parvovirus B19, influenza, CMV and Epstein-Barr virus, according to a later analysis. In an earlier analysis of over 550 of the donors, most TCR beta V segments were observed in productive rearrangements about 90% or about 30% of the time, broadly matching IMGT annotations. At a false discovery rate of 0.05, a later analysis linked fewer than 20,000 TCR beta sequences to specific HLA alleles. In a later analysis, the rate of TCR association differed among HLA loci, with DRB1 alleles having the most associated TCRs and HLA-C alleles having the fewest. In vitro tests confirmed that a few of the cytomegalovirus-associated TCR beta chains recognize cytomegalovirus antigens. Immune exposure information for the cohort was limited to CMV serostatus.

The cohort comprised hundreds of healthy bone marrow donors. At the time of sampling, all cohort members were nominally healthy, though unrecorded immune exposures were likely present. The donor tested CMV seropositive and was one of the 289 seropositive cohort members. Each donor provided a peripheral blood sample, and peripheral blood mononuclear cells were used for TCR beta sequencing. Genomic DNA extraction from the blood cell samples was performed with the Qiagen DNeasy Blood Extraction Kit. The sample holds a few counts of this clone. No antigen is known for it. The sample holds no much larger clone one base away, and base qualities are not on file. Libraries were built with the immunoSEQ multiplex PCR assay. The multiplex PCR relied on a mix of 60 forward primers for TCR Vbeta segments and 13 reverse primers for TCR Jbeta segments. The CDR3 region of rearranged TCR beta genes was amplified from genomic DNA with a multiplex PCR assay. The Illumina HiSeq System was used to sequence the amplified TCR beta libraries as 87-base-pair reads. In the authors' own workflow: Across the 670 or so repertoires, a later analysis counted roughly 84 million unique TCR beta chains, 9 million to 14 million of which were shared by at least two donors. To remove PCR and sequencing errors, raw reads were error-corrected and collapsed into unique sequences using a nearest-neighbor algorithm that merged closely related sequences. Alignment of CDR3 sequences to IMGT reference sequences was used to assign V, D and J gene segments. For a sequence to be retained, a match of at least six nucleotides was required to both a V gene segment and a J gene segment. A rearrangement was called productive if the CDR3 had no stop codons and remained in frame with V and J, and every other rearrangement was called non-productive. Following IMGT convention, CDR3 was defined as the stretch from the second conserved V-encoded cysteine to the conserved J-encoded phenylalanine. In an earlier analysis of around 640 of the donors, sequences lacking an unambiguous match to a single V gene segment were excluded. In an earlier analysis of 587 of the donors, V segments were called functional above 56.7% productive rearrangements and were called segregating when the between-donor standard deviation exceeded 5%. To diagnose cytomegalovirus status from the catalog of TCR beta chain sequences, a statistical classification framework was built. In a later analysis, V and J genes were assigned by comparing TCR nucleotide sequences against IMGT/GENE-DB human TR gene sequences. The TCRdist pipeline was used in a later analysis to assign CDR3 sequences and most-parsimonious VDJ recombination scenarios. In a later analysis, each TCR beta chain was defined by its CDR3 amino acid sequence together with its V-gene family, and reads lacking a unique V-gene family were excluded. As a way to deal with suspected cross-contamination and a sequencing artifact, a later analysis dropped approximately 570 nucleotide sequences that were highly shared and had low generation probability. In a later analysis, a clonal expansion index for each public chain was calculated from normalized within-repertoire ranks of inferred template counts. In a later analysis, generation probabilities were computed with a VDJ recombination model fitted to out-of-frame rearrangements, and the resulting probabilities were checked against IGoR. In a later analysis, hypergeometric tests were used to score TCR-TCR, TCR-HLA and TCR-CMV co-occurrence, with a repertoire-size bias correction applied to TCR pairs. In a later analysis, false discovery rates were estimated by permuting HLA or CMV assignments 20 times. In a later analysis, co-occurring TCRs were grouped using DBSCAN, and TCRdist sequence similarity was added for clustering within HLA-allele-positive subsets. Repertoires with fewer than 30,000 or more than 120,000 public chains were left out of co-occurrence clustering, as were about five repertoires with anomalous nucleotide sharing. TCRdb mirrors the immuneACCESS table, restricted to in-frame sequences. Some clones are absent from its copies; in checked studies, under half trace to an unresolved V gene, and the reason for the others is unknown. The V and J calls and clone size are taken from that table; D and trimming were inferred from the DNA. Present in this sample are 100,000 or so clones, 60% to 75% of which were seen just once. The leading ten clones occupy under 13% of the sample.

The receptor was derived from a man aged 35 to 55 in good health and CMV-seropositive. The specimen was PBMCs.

The CDR3 region reads CASSDEGLAGADEQFF. Here is the DNA: TGTGCCAGCAGTGATGAGGGGCTAGCGGGAGCCGATGAGCAGTTCTTC. In this chain, TRBV6-1 is recombined with TRBJ2-1; TRBD2 aligns with 10 central bases. CDR1 and CDR2 were assigned from the germline V gene as MNHNS and SASEGT. Including cysteine and phenylalanine, the CDR3 has 16 amino acids. The CDR3 DNA has 48 bases and is translated from base 1. V is cut back by 3 bases and J by 8 bases, with 10 bases in the junction unmatched.